A selection of T cell receptor beta chains follows, all from one sample in a study of T cell clones after liver transplantation. Using immunoSEQ multiplex PCR, the repertoire was profiled, and TCRdb retains in-frame clones only, with some absent. The sample has more than 10,000 clones, 70% to 80% seen once. Sequences were derived from CD8+ T cells from blood, sampled at the 22-month timepoint. The receptors were gathered from a human patient who received a liver transplant. Part of the T cell pool may stem from the graft donor. Both conserved end residues are part of each CDR3.

TRBJ2-1 TRBV19 CASSIVAREKFF
TRBJ1-1 TRBV29-1 CSVVRVTNTEAFF
TRBJ2-1 TRBV4-3 CASSQAAGGHYNEQFF
TRBJ2-1 TRBV4-1 CASSQQGAFGQFF
TRBJ1-6 TRBV2 CASMYQVNNSPLHF
TRBJ1-2 TRBV2 CASLDEGQGARTYGYTF
TRBJ2-7 TRBV6-6 CASSQGPAGHYEQYF
TRBJ1-5 TRBV5-6 CASSLQPYSNQPQHF
TRBJ2-3 TRBV6-6 CASSLLAALTDTQYF
TRBJ1-5 TRBV5-1 CASSLGPYSNQPQHF
TRBJ2-1 TRBV15 CATSRGQGSREQFF
TRBJ2-5 TRBV11-2 CASSLTLDGETQYF
TRBJ2-7 TRBV5-1 CASSLRGLLYEQYF
TRBJ2-2 TRBV10-3 CAISLAGVRNTGELFF
TRBJ2-2 TRBV4-2 CASSQDASGWNTGELFF
TRBJ1-1 TRBV5-1 CASSPGGSGAFF
TRBJ2-1 TRBV7-6 CASSSASAGAFYNEQFF
TRBJ2-7 TRBV6-6 CASRDYPYEQYF
TRBJ2-7 TRBV6-1 CASSGGTGKYEQYF
TRBJ2-1 TRBV5-1 CASSLEKREYNEQFF
TRBJ1-1 TRBV19 CASSMRGALWTEAFF
TRBJ2-5 TRBV15 CATSRDALARVQETQYF
TRBJ2-3 TRBV19 CASSIRLAGGHQYF
TRBJ2-7 TRBV27 CASSFRSSYEQYF
TRBJ1-2 TRBV13 CASSEFSSPGVDYGYTF
TRBJ2-3 TRBV28 CASSGTSGRTFYF
TRBJ2-5 TRBV19 CASSIGTSSAETQYF
TRBJ2-2 TRBV4-1 CASSQGRVTRGELFF
TRBJ2-1 TRBV9 CASNPSGKGNEQFF
TRBJ2-1 TRBV6-6 CASSPGLSGHEQFF
TRBJ2-7 TRBV6-1 CASTVAASGSYEQYF
TRBJ2-1 TRBV6-1 CASSATGEVNEQFF
TRBJ2-7 TRBV4-3 CASSQEDRAYSYEQYF
TRBJ1-5 TRBV25-1 CASSGGGVQPQHF
TRBJ2-5 TRBV9 CASSVDSRGIGETQYF
TRBJ2-7 TRBV6-1 CATAPGTGSYEQYF
TRBJ1-1 TRBV30 CAWNEDGWTEAFF
TRBJ2-1 TRBV18 CASSPQPLELSGRAWWNEQFF
TRBJ2-5 TRBV28 CASSFGGQETQYF
TRBJ2-1 TRBV7-2 CASSLGTLDEQFF
TRBJ2-1 TRBV5-6 CASSYHYATRDDEQFF
TRBJ1-5 TRBV19 CASSIVDRGSQPQHF
TRBJ1-1 TRBV4-1 CASSQGLQESYTEAFF
TRBJ2-5 TRBV11-2 CASSLVSWSGLADGETQYF
TRBJ2-3 TRBV9 CASSVVGGATDTQYF
TRBJ2-7 TRBV7-2 CASSLGLARMREQYF
TRBJ2-7 TRBV5-4 CASSLSPGYEQYF
TRBJ2-1 TRBV20-1 CSAGLEEWQFF
TRBJ2-1 TRBV28 CASSPHGTAYNEQFF
TRBJ1-5 TRBV7-9 CASSRTRGGSHQPQHF
TRBJ1-1 TRBV6-6 CASSYPGANTEAFF
TRBJ1-1 TRBV4-1 CASSQGTGWDTEAFF
TRBJ1-3 TRBV5-1 CASSFSGQGTRIDGNTIYF
TRBJ1-4 TRBV4-2 CASSHGSGLNNEKLFF
TRBJ2-2 TRBV6-5 CASSYSPNTGELFF
TRBJ2-5 TRBV7-3 CASSFSPGTGQETQYF
TRBJ1-1 TRBV4-3 CASSQDTNSYTEAFF